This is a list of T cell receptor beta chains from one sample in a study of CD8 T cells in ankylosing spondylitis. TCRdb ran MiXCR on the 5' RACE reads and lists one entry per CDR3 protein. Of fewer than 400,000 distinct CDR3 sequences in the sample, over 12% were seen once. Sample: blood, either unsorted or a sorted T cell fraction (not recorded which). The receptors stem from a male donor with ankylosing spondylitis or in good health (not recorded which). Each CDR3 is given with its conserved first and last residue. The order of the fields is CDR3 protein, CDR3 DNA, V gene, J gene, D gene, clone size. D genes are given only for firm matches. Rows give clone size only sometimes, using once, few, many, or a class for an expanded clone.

CSVSLAGVMGEYF	TGCAGCGTTTCACTAGCGGGAGTCATGGGGGAGTACTTC	TRBV29-1	TRBJ2-7	TRBD2	NA
CASSRQRLALQETQYF	TGTGCCAGCAGCAGACAGCGGTTGGCCCTCCAAGAGACCCAGTACTTC	TRBV7-8	TRBJ2-5	NA	NA
CASSAGTGGYQPQHF	TGTGCCAGCAGTGCCGGGACAGGGGGTTACCAGCCCCAGCATTTT	TRBV12-3/TRBV12-4	TRBJ1-5	TRBD1	few
CASSSSGRREGTQYF	TGCGCCAGCAGCTCTAGCGGGAGGAGGGAAGGTACGCAGTATTTT	TRBV5-1	TRBJ2-3	TRBD2	NA
CASSVVRGTEAFF	TGTGCCAGCAGCGTGGTCAGGGGCACTGAAGCTTTCTTT	TRBV9	TRBJ1-1	NA	NA
CSARGGRDSYGYTF	TGCAGTGCTCGTGGAGGGAGGGACTCCTATGGCTACACCTTC	TRBV20-1	TRBJ1-2	NA	NA
CASSLERGRLSDEQYF	TGCGCCAGCAGCTTGGAACGGGGGCGCCTTTCGGACGAGCAGTACTTC	TRBV5-1	TRBJ2-7	NA	NA
CSAVGTGEFVTEAFF	TGCAGTGCGGTCGGGACAGGGGAGTTCGTGACTGAAGCTTTCTTT	TRBV20-1	TRBJ1-1	TRBD1	few
CATSRGSSGTGDTQYF	TGTGCCACCAGCAGAGGATCTAGCGGGACAGGAGATACGCAGTATTTT	TRBV15	TRBJ2-3	NA	few
CASSQLNRGEAFF	TGTGCCAGCAGCCAATTGAACAGGGGAGAAGCTTTCTTT	TRBV3-1	TRBJ1-1	TRBD1	NA
CASSYSRDTQYF	TGTGCCAGCAGTTACAGTAGGGATACGCAGTATTTT	TRBV12-3/TRBV12-4	TRBJ2-3	NA	many
CASSRGTAAGAVYEQYF	TGTGCCAGCAGCCGAGGTACGGCGGCAGGGGCGGTATACGAGCAGTACTTC	TRBV3-1	TRBJ2-7	NA	NA